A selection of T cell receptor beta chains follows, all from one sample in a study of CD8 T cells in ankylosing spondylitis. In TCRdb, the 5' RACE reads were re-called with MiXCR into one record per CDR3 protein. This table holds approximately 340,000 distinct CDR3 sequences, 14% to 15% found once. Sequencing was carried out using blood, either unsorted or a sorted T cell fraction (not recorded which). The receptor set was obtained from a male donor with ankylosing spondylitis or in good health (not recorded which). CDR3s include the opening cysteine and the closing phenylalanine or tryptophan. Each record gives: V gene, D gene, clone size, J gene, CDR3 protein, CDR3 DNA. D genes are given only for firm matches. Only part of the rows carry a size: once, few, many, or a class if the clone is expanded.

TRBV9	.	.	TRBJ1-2	CASSVTGPPYGYTF	TGTGCCAGCAGCGTGACGGGGCCCCCCTATGGCTACACCTTC
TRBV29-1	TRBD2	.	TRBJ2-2	CSADSGRDPVPNTGELFF	TGCAGCGCGGATAGCGGGAGAGACCCAGTCCCCAACACCGGGGAGCTGTTTTTT
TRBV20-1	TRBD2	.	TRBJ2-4	CSAPPGLAGEAKNIQYF	TGCAGTGCTCCTCCAGGACTAGCGGGGGAGGCCAAAAACATTCAGTACTTC
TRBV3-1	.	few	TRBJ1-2	CASSQEFATGPGGYTF	TGTGCCAGCAGCCAAGAGTTCGCGACCGGCCCGGGGGGCTACACCTTC
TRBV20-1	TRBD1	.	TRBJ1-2	CSARGLDRQSYGYTF	TGCAGTGCTAGAGGGTTGGACAGGCAGAGCTATGGCTACACCTTC
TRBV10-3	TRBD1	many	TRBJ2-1	CAISGRGQTGKYYDEQFF	TGTGCCATCAGTGGTAGAGGACAGACAGGGAAATATTACGATGAGCAGTTCTTC
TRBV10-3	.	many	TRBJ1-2	CAITSTESRNYGYTF	TGTGCCATCACCTCGACGGAAAGCCGTAACTATGGCTACACCTTC
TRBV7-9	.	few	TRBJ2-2	CASSPLAGELFF	TGTGCCAGCAGCCCGCTGGCCGGGGAGCTGTTTTTT
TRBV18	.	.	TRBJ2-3	CASSPGAPTDTQYF	TGTGCCAGCTCACCGGGCGCGCCCACAGATACGCAGTATTTT
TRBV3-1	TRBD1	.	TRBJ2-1	CASSSTGTRTDNEQFF	TGTGCCAGCAGCTCGACAGGGACCCGCACCGACAATGAGCAGTTCTTC
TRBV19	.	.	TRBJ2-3	CASTEVGGPSTDTQYF	TGTGCCAGTACCGAGGTCGGGGGCCCGAGCACAGATACGCAGTATTTT
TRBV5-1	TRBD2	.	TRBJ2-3	CASSLLTSGSPDTQYF	TGCGCCAGCAGCTTGCTAACTAGCGGGAGCCCCGATACGCAGTATTTT
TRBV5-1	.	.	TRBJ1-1	CASSGGGAWNTEAFF	TGCGCCAGCAGTGGGGGAGGGGCTTGGAACACTGAAGCTTTCTTT
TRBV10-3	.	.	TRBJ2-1	CAIGEYNEQFF	TGTGCCATCGGGGAATACAATGAGCAGTTCTTC
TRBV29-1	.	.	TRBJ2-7	CSATPGTASGEQYF	TGCAGCGCCACTCCCGGGACTGCCTCAGGCGAGCAGTACTTC
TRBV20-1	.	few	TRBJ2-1	CSARPLVSYNEQFF	TGCAGTGCTAGACCCTTGGTCTCCTACAATGAGCAGTTCTTC
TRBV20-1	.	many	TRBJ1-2	CSATAVVRGIDYGYTF	TGCAGTGCTACCGCAGTTGTTCGGGGCATAGACTATGGCTACACCTTC
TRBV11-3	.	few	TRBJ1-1	CASSPEAGVLGTEAFF	TGTGCCAGCAGCCCGGAGGCAGGGGTATTGGGCACTGAAGCTTTCTTT
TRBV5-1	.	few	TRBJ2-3	CASSLGSGNTDTQYF	TGCGCCAGCAGCTTGGGTAGCGGTAACACAGATACGCAGTATTTT
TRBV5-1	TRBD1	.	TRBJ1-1	CASSPNPPGQGVWTEAFF	TGCGCCAGCAGCCCCAACCCTCCGGGACAGGGGGTTTGGACTGAAGCTTTCTTT
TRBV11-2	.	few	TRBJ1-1	CASSHRVDTEAFF	TGTGCCAGCAGCCACAGGGTCGACACTGAAGCTTTCTTT
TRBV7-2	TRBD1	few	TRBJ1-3	CASSATGTGNTIYF	TGTGCCAGCAGCGCGACAGGGACCGGAAACACCATATATTTT
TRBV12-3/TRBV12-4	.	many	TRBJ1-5	CASSPPGRNQPQHF	TGTGCCAGCAGTCCCCCCGGGAGGAATCAGCCCCAGCATTTT
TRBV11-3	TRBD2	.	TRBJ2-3	CASSKGTSDTDTQYF	TGTGCCAGCAGCAAGGGGACTAGCGACACAGATACGCAGTATTTT
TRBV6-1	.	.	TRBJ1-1	CASSEGDIRVEAFF	TGTGCCAGCAGTGAGGGGGACATCCGGGTTGAAGCTTTCTTT
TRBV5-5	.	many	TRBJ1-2	CASSLLGEGFYTF	TGTGCCAGCAGCTTGCTGGGAGAAGGATTCTACACCTTC
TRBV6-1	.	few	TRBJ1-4	CASRKRSGESNEKLFF	TGTGCCAGCAGAAAACGATCAGGGGAGTCTAATGAAAAACTGTTTTTT
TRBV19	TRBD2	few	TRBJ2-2	CASSSSGTSTGELFF	TGTGCCAGTAGTTCTAGCGGGACCTCCACCGGGGAGCTGTTTTTT
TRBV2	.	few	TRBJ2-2	CASSRTRTQTGELFF	TGTGCCAGCTCGAGGACTCGAACGCAAACCGGGGAGCTGTTTTTT
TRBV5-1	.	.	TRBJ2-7	CASSLASTSYEQYF	TGCGCCAGCAGCTTGGCCAGTACCTCCTACGAGCAGTACTTC
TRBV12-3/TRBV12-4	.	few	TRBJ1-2	CASRKGNGYGYTF	TGTGCCAGCCGCAAGGGTAATGGCTATGGCTACACCTTC
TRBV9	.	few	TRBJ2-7	CASSVGGQYEQYF	TGTGCCAGCAGCGTGGGGGGACAGTACGAGCAGTACTTC
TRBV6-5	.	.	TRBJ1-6	CASSNRASNSPLHF	TGTGCCAGCAGTAACCGGGCCTCAAATTCACCCCTCCACTTT
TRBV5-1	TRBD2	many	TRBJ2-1	CASSSGTSGGALQFF	TGCGCCAGCAGCTCTGGGACTAGCGGGGGGGCCCTACAGTTCTTC
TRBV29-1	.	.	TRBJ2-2	CSVEAGELFF	TGCAGCGTTGAAGCCGGGGAGCTGTTTTTT
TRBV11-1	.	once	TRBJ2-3	CASSPGEYRVKLTADTQYF	TGTGCCAGCAGCCCGGGAGAGTACCGGGTGAAACTGACGGCAGATACGCAGTATTTT
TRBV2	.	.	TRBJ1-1	CASSVEVAVNTEAFF	TGTGCCAGCAGTGTTGAAGTCGCCGTGAACACTGAAGCTTTCTTT
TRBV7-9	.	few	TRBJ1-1	CASSLSTWNTEAFF	TGTGCCAGCAGCTTATCCACTTGGAACACTGAAGCTTTCTTT
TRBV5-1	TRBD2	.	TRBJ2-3	CASSGGLVGWGTDTQYF	TGCGCCAGCAGCGGTGGACTAGTTGGGTGGGGCACAGATACGCAGTATTTT
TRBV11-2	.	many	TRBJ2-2	CASSLGQLNTGELFF	TGTGCCAGCAGCCTTGGACAGCTGAACACCGGGGAGCTGTTTTTT
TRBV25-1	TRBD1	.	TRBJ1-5	CASSETGRRVPQHF	TGTGCCAGCAGTGAGACAGGGCGCCGGGTGCCCCAGCATTTT
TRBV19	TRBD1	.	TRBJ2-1	CASSAAYRGGRNEQFF	TGTGCCAGTAGTGCTGCGTACAGGGGTGGAAGGAATGAGCAGTTCTTC
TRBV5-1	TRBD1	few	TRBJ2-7	CASSSGTGAVEQYF	TGCGCCAGCAGCTCCGGGACAGGGGCAGTCGAGCAGTACTTC
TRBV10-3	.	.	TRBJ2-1	CAISAGVYNEQFF	TGTGCCATCAGTGCAGGGGTCTACAATGAGCAGTTCTTC
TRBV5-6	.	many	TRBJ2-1	CASSLSRPFQDEQFF	TGTGCCAGCAGCTTGAGTAGGCCCTTTCAAGATGAGCAGTTCTTC
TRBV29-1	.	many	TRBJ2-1	CSVDQQGPHNEQFF	TGCAGCGTCGACCAACAGGGTCCCCACAATGAGCAGTTCTTC
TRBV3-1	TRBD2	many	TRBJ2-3	CASSQRSGGSEDTQYF	TGTGCCAGCAGCCAACGTAGCGGGGGAAGTGAAGATACGCAGTATTTT
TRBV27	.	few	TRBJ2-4	CASRSGGRLLAKNIQYF	TGTGCCAGCAGGTCCGGGGGCCGTCTTTTAGCCAAAAACATTCAGTACTTC
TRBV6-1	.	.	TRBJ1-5	CASSDGSGSNQPQHF	TGTGCCAGCAGTGACGGGTCAGGATCTAATCAGCCCCAGCATTTT
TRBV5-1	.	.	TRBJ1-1	CASSLIQGEAFF	TGCGCCAGCAGCTTGATACAGGGAGAAGCTTTCTTT
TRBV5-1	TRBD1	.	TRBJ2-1	CASSPLPRGSYNEQFF	TGCGCCAGCAGCCCCCTCCCCAGGGGGTCCTACAATGAGCAGTTCTTC
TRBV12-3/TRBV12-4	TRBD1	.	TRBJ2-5	CASSLPGTGSKTQYF	TGTGCCAGCAGTCTACCCGGGACAGGGAGTAAGACCCAGTACTTC
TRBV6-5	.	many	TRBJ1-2	CASSYSGIYGYTF	TGTGCCAGCAGTTACTCGGGAATTTATGGCTACACCTTC
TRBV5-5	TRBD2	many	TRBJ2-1	CASSFSGGTYNEQFF	TGTGCCAGCAGCTTTAGCGGGGGGACCTACAATGAGCAGTTCTTC
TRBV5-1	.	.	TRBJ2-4	CASSTDPGHLKLLAKNIQYF	TGCGCCAGCAGCACGGACCCGGGACACCTAAAACTTCTAGCCAAAAACATTCAGTACTTC
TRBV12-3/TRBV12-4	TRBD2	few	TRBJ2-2	CASSFEREGAGELFF	TGTGCCAGCAGTTTCGAGCGGGAGGGGGCCGGGGAGCTGTTTTTT
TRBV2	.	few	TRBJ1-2	CASSEVTNYGYTF	TGTGCCAGCAGTGAAGTCACCAACTATGGCTACACCTTC